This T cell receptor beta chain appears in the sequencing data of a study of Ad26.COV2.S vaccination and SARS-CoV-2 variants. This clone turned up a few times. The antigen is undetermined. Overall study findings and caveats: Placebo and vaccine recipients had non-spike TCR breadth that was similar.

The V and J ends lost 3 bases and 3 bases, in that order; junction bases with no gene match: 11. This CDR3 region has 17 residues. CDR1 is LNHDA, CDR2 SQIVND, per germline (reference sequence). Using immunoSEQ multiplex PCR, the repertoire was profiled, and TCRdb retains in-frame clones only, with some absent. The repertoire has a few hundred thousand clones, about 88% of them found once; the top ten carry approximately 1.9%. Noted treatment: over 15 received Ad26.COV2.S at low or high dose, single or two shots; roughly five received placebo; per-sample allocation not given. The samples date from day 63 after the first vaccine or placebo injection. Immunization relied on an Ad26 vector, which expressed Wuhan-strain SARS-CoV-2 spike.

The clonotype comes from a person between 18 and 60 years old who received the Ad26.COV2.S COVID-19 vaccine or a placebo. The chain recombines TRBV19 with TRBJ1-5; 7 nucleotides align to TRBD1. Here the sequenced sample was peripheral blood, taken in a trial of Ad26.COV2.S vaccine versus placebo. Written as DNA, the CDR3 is TGTGCCAGTAGTATGGGGACGCGCAGGGGGGCCAATCAGCCCCAGCATTTT. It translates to CASSMGTRRGANQPQHF.